The 28 T cell receptor beta chains reported below all come from one sample, sequenced in a study of tumor-infiltrating lymphocytes in primary liver carcinoma. Unsorted whole blood yielded blood RNA, and germline DNA was extracted as well. Using a constant-region primer together with ProtoScript II reverse transcriptase, TCR beta cDNA was made from about 500 ng of total RNA. Each TCR beta library was derived from three nested multiplex PCR rounds that employed slightly modified ARM-PCR. PCR rounds one and two used TRBV1-TRBV30 forward primers with a C-beta reverse primer for around 9 cycles each. Via MiXCR, TCRdb re-called the multiplex PCR reads, giving one row per CDR3 protein. Of nearly 200,000 distinct CDR3 sequences in the sample, approximately 64% were seen once. The source material was peripheral blood. These receptors all come from a woman aged 60 to 75 with primary liver carcinoma and hepatitis B virus infection.

CDR3 amino acids: CASTSPGPARTQYF. In DNA, the CDR3 is TGTGCCAGCACCTCACCAGGACCAGCACGTACGCAGTATTTT. V and J are TRBV28 and TRBJ2-3; D is unresolved. Per germline, CDR1 MDHEN and CDR2 SYDVKM. The length of the CDR3 is 14 residues. The ends were cut back, 7 bases at V and 8 bases at J, with 19 bases in the middle.

Of note for this clonotype: Being one base from a much bigger clone, this may be a read error. The genes are TRBV6-5 and TRBJ1-2; D possibly corresponds to TRBD1 (5 bases). The CDR3 is 17 residues long. Germline-derived CDR1 and CDR2 are MNHEY and SVGAGI. V gave up 7 bases and J gave up 0 bases, with 21 bases separating them. This chain's CDR3 is CASTLGGRGRPNYGYTF. CDR3 in DNA: TGTGCCAGCACTCTCGGAGGTCGGGGGAGACCTAACTATGGCTACACCTTC.

A word on this clonotype: Likely a read error: the CDR3 ends without its conserved phenylalanine or tryptophan. V is TRBV7-3 and J is TRBJ2-1, with TRBD2 matching over 12 bases. The CDR3 length is 16 residues. V lost 5 bases, J lost 7 bases, and 9 bases stayed unmatched. CDR1 is SGHTA, CDR2 FQGTGA, per germline. The CDR3: CASSTRGLAGSNEQFS. The CDR3 bases are TGTGCCAGCAGCACCCGGGGACTAGCGGGCTCGAATGAGCAGTTCTCC.

As concerns this clonotype: A much larger clonotype is one base distant, so this may be a read error. This sequence joins TRBV4-2 and TRBJ2-1, with 7 bases that match TRBD2. V lost 0 bases to trimming and J lost 8 bases; unmatched junction nucleotides: 10. Germline V gene lookup returns CDR1 LGHNA and CDR2 YNFKEQ. The CDR3 covers 16 residues. CDR3 residues: CASSQEWTRSVDEQFF. In DNA form, the CDR3 reads TGTGCCAGCAGCCAAGAATGGACTAGATCAGTCGATGAGCAGTTCTTC.

About this clonotype itself: A read error may produce the germline difference seen at one junction end. The chain couples TRBV29-1 to TRBJ2-3; D is uncertain. Germline V gene lookup returns CDR1 SQVTM and CDR2 ANQGSEA. The CDR3 is made up of 13 amino acids. In DNA form, the CDR3 reads TGCAGCGTTGGGATCACGAAAACAGATACGCAGTGTTTT. This gives the protein CSVGITKTDTQCF.

This clonotype was counted many times. The chain has TRBV29-1 and TRBJ1-2; a weak D match, TRBD1 (5 bases). The germline CDR1 and CDR2 sequences are SQVTM and ANQGSEA. The germline V and J ends were trimmed by 0 bases and 7 bases, with 12 bases remaining between them. The CDR3 runs to 13 residues. For the CDR3, the DNA is TGCAGCGTTGAAGATCTCCGGGACGGTGGCTACACCTTC. Amino acid sequence: CSVEDLRDGGYTF.

This clonotype has just one count. The rearrangement joins TRBV11-2 to TRBJ2-2, with D perhaps matching TRBD1 (6 bases). The CDR3 loop spans 17 amino acids. The germline gives CDR1 SGHAT, CDR2 FQNNGV. Trimming left V 10 bases short and J 4 bases short, with 25 bases between. CDR3 sequence (DNA): TGTGCCATCAACTTACGGGTGACAGGCTTGAGCACCGGGGAGCTGTTTTTT. Its protein product is CAINLRVTGLSTGELFF. Based on the CDR3 plus reference TRBV11-2 and TRBJ2-2, the full variable domain is EAGVAQSPRYKIIEKRQSVAFWCNPISGHATLYWYQQILGQGPKLLIQFQNNGVVDDSQLPKDRFSAERLKGVDSTLKIQPAKLEDSAVYLCAINLRVTGLSTGELFFGEGSRLTVL.

This clonotype was seen at least ten times. The gene calls are TRBV29-1 and TRBJ2-1; D possibly matches TRBD1 or TRBD2 (5 bases each). Germline V gene data show CDR1 as SQVTM and CDR2 as ANQGSEA. The length of the CDR3 is 11 residues. V was pared by 7 bases and J by 12 bases, with 16 bases between. DNA for the CDR3: TGCAGCGCCCGCAGGGAGCAGGCGCAGTTCTTC. Translation: CSARREQAQFF.

Turning to this clonotype: This CDR3 fails to terminate in the conserved phenylalanine or tryptophan, so it likely reflects a read error. The limits of the CDR3 on the DNA are not certain, so only TCRdb's listed CDR3 is given. The CDR3 region is CASSWDRVNQPQHS. The chain is built from TRBV11-2 and TRBJ1-5; the table names TRBD1, a call not compared with the DNA. CDR1 SGHAT and CDR2 FQNNGV come from the germline V gene. Counting both end residues, the CDR3 totals 14 amino acids.

This clonotype has just a few counts. V and J are TRBV13 and TRBJ1-4; no firm D call. The germline V gene has CDR1 PRHDT and CDR2 FYEKMQ (reference sequence). The CDR3 has 16 amino acids. Trimming removed 4 bases at V and 1 base at J, with 13 bases between. The DNA of the CDR3 is TGTGCCAGCAGCTGGAAGGGAGGAGGAACTAATGAAAAACTGTTTTTT. It encodes CASSWKGGGTNEKLFF.

The rearrangement links TRBV12-3 or TRBV12-4 to TRBJ2-1; tentatively, D is TRBD2 (5 bases). The ends were cut back, 8 bases at V and 9 bases at J, with 17 bases in the middle. CDR3 length: 13 amino acids. This CDR3 is CASDYEEVVEQFF. CDR3 DNA: TGTGCCAGCGACTACGAGGAGGTTGTTGAGCAGTTCTTC.

The DNA of the CDR3 is TGTGCCAGCAACTTCTTTCGGAGTGAGGATACGCAGTATTTT. Protein product: CASNFFRSEDTQYF. The V and J genes are TRBV7-8 and TRBJ2-3, with no clear D. There are 14 residues in the CDR3. The V gene lost 7 bases and the J gene lost 6 bases, with 17 bases spanning the gap. CDR1 and CDR2 from the germline V gene are SGHVS and FQNEAQ.

The chain is built from TRBV2 and TRBJ2-4, with 9 bases aligning to TRBD1. CDR1 and CDR2 from the germline V gene are SNHLY and FYNNEI. Trimming at V came to 3 bases and at J to 5 bases, leaving 5 bases not matched to a gene. This CDR3 has 15 amino acids. The CDR3 sequence: CASSEGTGRENIQYF. In DNA, the CDR3 is TGTGCCAGCAGTGAGGGGACAGGGAGAGAAAACATTCAGTACTTC.

This clonotype has a count of ten or more. V gene TRBV12-3 or TRBV12-4 combines with J gene TRBJ2-1; 9 nucleotides align to TRBD2. Germline trimming cut 6 bases from V and 7 bases from J; bases unmatched to any gene: 16. The CDR3 contains 17 residues. The CDR3 DNA is TGTGCCAGCAGGGACACGGGACTAGCTATCTCTACTAATGAGCAGTTCTTC. This translates into CASRDTGLAISTNEQFF.

The V call is TRBV5-5, the J call TRBJ1-1; TRBD1 agrees at 10 bases. The CDR3 covers 17 residues. The trim removed 1 base at V and 5 bases at J, leaving 11 bases unmatched. Germline loops: CDR1 SGHKS, CDR2 YYEKEE (reference sequence). In nucleotides, the CDR3 is TGTGCCAGCAGCTTGAGGGGGGACAGGGGAGGAGGGACTGAAGCTTTCTTT. It encodes CASSLRGDRGGGTEAFF.

Notes on this clonotype: This may be a read error: a much more frequent sequence differs by one nucleotide. The CDR3 is CAGSNPGGYGYTF. CDR3 nucleotides: TGTGCCGGCAGCAATCCAGGGGGTTATGGCTACACCTTC. The chain couples TRBV12-3 or TRBV12-4 to TRBJ1-2; the match to TRBD1 covers 7 bases. CDR3 length equals 13 residues.

The CDR3 DNA sequence: TGTGCCAGCATGGCCCGGAGGGAGCAGCCCCAGCATTTT. It specifies CASMARREQPQHF. This rearrangement joins TRBV6-5 to TRBJ1-5, with unresolved D. V lost 7 bases and J lost 7, with 14 bases in between. The CDR3 is 13 amino acids. Germline V gene sequence: CDR1 MNHEY, CDR2 SVGAGI.

This clonotype has at least ten counts. The CDR3, as DNA: TGTGCCAGCAGCCCACTACGGAGCAGGGTACTGAACACTGAAGCTTTCTTT. It yields the protein CASSPLRSRVLNTEAFF. V and J are TRBV7-8 and TRBJ1-1; the D gene is possibly TRBD1 (5 bases). This CDR3 contains 17 residues. Germline V gives CDR1 SGHVS, CDR2 FQNEAQ. Trimming left V 5 bases short and J 0 bases short, with 19 bases between.

In its sample, this clonotype was seen many times. The chain links TRBV14 to TRBJ2-7; D call uncertain. V was clipped by 4 bases and J by 1 base, with 8 bases between them. The CDR3 sequence is 13 residues long. Looked up from germline, CDR1 is SGHDN and CDR2 is FVKESK. The DNA for the CDR3 is TGTGCCAGCAGCCGGGCTCCTTCCTACGAGCAGTACTTC. This gives the protein CASSRAPSYEQYF.

In the case of this clonotype: A much more abundant neighbour one base away suggests this may be a read error. The CDR3 spells CASSYWASGKDEQLF. CDR3 in DNA: TGTGCCAGCAGTTACTGGGCTAGCGGTAAGGATGAGCAGCTCTTC. The rearrangement joins TRBV6-5 to TRBJ2-1; 7 bases are a match to TRBD2. Germline lookup yields CDR1 MNHEY and CDR2 SVGAGI. The CDR3 covers 15 residues.

A note on this clonotype: The CDR3 end shows no conserved phenylalanine or tryptophan, and so a read error is likely. The rearrangement links TRBV11-2 to TRBJ2-3; 8 bases are shared with TRBD1. Germline-derived CDR1 and CDR2 are SGHAT and FQNNGV. The CDR3 extends over 14 amino acids. The CDR3 loop reads CASSGRTQGDMQYL. The CDR3, as DNA: TGTGCCAGCAGCGGGAGAACACAGGGGGATATGCAGTATTTA.

A note on this clonotype: Just one base apart from a much larger clone, this may be a read error. The chain recombines TRBV10-3 with TRBJ1-6; D is perhaps TRBD1 (5 bases). The V gene's germline CDR1 is ENHRY and CDR2 SYGVKD. The CDR3 extends over 12 amino acids. The V and J ends lost 6 bases and 10 bases respectively, with 10 bases between them. The CDR3 here is CAISIGESPLHF. The CDR3 DNA sequence: TGTGCCATCAGCATAGGGGAGTCACCCCTCCACTTT.

This clonotype was recorded at least ten times. The gene calls are TRBV6-1 and TRBJ1-1, with 8 nucleotides matching TRBD1. J lost 10 bases, V lost 6 bases, and 7 bases had no gene match. The CDR3 runs to 12 residues. Per germline, CDR1 MNHNS and CDR2 SASEGT. The chain's CDR3 is CASRVLQGGAFF. CDR3 coding DNA: TGTGCCAGCAGGGTACTACAGGGGGGAGCTTTCTTT.

Comment on this clonotype: A clone one base away is much larger, so this may be a read error. The rearrangement uses TRBV29-1 and TRBJ2-4; 7 positions agree with TRBD2. Germline CDR1 reads SQVTM; CDR2 reads ANQGSEA. Germline trimming cut 3 bases from V and 8 bases from J; bases unmatched to any gene: 10. This CDR3 is built from 14 residues. CDR3 nucleotide sequence: TGCAGCGTTGAGGGAGGGGCAGGGATTGACATTCAGTACTTC. Protein sequence: CSVEGGAGIDIQYF.

Comments on this clonotype: A much larger clone lies one base from this, so it may be a read error. The rearrangement uses TRBV12-3 or TRBV12-4 and TRBJ1-2, with 8 bases fitting TRBD1. This CDR3 spans 14 amino acids. CDR3 sequence: CATQQAGGSYDYTF. The CDR3 DNA follows: TGTGCCACCCAACAGGCAGGGGGCTCCTATGACTACACCTTC.

V usage is TRBV5-1 and J usage is TRBJ2-7, with 7 bases lining up with TRBD2. Germline CDR1 is SGHRS and CDR2 is YFSETQ. V dropped 0 bases and J dropped 2; count of bases not matched to a gene: 8. CDR3 length: 16 residues. CDR3 sequence: CASSLAGGRPPYEQYF. The CDR3 DNA sequence: TGCGCCAGCAGCTTGGCGGGGGGACGGCCCCCCTACGAGCAGTACTTC.

The chain recombines TRBV19 with TRBJ2-1, with D possibly being TRBD2 (6 bases). V was pared by 7 bases and J by 6 bases, with 16 bases between. Germline V CDR1 and CDR2: LNHDA, SQIVND (reference sequence). This CDR3 has 14 residues. CDR3 sequence: CASTAGQGVNEQFF. The CDR3 DNA follows: TGTGCCAGTACGGCGGGGCAGGGTGTCAATGAGCAGTTCTTC.

This clonotype was counted at least ten times. This chain links TRBV4-2 with TRBJ2-2; TRBD2 aligns across 14 bases. J lost 6 bases, V lost 4 bases, and 10 bases had no gene match. The CDR3 covers 18 residues. Germline-derived CDR1 and CDR2 are LGHNA and YNFKEQ. In nucleotides, the CDR3 is TGTGCCAGCAGCCCCGGGACTAGCGGGAGTATCTCTTCCGGGGAGCTGTTTTTT. Residues: CASSPGTSGSISSGELFF.